This T cell receptor (beta chain) appears in the sequencing data of a study of blood T cell repertoires in COVID-19. Study background: T cells, B-cell-depleted T cells, or PBMCs provided the cDNA or gDNA that served as material.

In the study's own analysis: How many nucleated cells were present was estimated from reference gene primer amplification. Sequenced by immunoSEQ multiplex PCR; TCRdb stores in-frame clones only, minus some. D and trimming come from the DNA, and the V and J calls and clone size come from that table. The profile shows approximately 530,000 clones, roughly 89% of them singletons. Germline lookup yields CDR1 MNHEY and CDR2 SMNVEV (reference sequence). The CDR3 length is 15 residues. V dropped 0 bases and J dropped 0 bases, with 8 bases sitting between them. This clone was detected only once. The identical CDR3 is also encoded by other nucleotide sequences in the sample.

The specimen was peripheral blood. The chain is built from TRBV27 and TRBJ1-1; D possibly corresponds to TRBD1 (5 bases). The TCR originated in a woman between 45 and 65 years old with COVID-19, enrolled during active disease. CDR3 DNA sequence: TGTGCCAGCAGTTTATCTGGGGGGATGAACACTGAAGCTTTCTTT. Translated, it gives CASSLSGGMNTEAFF.